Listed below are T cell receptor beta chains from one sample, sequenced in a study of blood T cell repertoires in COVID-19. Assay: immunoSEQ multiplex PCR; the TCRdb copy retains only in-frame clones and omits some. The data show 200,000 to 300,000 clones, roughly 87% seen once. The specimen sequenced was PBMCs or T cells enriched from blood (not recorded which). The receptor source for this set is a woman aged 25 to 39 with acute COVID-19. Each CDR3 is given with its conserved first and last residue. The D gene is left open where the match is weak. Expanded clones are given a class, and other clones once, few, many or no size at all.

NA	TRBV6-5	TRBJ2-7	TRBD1	CASSDAQGAKEQYF	TGTGCCAGCAGCGACGCTCAGGGGGCGAAGGAGCAGTACTTC
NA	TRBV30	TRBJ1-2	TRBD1	CALKGQGEGYTF	TGTGCCCTCAAGGGGCAGGGGGAGGGCTACACCTTC
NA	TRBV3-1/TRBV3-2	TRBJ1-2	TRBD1	CASSQFPQGLGGYTF	TGTGCCAGCAGCCAATTTCCACAGGGGTTGGGTGGCTACACCTTC
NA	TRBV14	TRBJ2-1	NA	CASSPPGAYQQFF	TGTGCCAGCAGCCCCCCAGGGGCTTACCAGCAGTTCTTC
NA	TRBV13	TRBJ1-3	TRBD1	CASSSTGGGNTIYF	TGTGCCAGCAGCTCCACAGGGGGTGGAAACACCATATATTTT
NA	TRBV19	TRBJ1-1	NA	CASSPRTNRDTEAFF	TGTGCCAGTAGTCCCCGGACTAATAGGGACACTGAAGCTTTCTTT
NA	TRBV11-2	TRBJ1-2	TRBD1	CASGPTGKGYTF	TGTGCCAGCGGACCGACAGGGAAAGGCTACACCTTC
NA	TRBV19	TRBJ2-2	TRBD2	CASSILLAGTGELFF	TGTGCCAGTAGTATTCTATTAGCGGGCACCGGGGAGCTGTTTTTT
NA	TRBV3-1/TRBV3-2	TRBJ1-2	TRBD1	CASSQGSTGGNYGYTF	TGTGCCAGCAGCCAAGGCTCGACAGGGGGCAACTATGGCTACACCTTC
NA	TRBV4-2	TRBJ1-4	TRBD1	CASSQDGQGRSTNEKLFF	TGTGCCAGCAGCCAAGACGGACAGGGGCGTTCAACTAATGAAAAACTGTTTTTT
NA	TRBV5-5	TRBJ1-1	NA	CASSFQVQIAFF	TGTGCCAGCAGCTTTCAGGTACAGATAGCTTTCTTT
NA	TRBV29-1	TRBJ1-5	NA	CSVGSTNQPQHF	TGCAGCGTTGGTAGTACCAATCAGCCCCAGCATTTT
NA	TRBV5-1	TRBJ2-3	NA	CASSLEQVGTDTQYF	TGCGCCAGCAGCTTGGAACAGGTTGGCACAGATACGCAGTATTTT
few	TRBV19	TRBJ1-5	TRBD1	CASSVGQVSNQPQHF	TGTGCCAGTAGTGTGGGACAGGTTAGCAATCAGCCCCAGCATTTT
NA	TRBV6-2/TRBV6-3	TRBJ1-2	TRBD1	CASSYSTGNGYTF	TGTGCCAGCAGTTACTCGACAGGGAATGGCTACACCTTC
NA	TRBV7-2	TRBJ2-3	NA	CASSLSGTSTDTQYF	TGTGCCAGCAGCTTAAGTGGGACTAGCACAGATACGCAGTATTTT
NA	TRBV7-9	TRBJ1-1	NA	CASSLGEVDF	TGTGCCAGCAGCTTAGGGGAGGTGGACTTT
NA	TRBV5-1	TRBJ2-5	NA	CASETGQGKETQYF	TGCGCCAGTGAAACAGGGCAGGGTAAAGAGACCCAGTACTTC
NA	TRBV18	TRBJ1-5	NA	CASSPRDLRGQPQHF	TGTGCCAGCTCACCACGGGACCTCAGGGGACAGCCCCAGCATTTT
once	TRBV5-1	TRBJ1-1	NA	CASSREGLPNTEAFF	TGCGCCAGCAGCAGAGAAGGACTGCCGAACACTGAAGCTTTCTTT
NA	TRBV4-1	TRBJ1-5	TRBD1	CASSQAGGGYQPQHF	TGCGCCAGCAGCCAAGCAGGGGGCGGGTATCAGCCCCAGCATTTT
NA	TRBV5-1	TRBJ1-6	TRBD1	CASSSDRGRSDNSPLHF	TGCGCCAGCAGCTCAGACAGGGGGAGATCTGATAATTCACCCCTCCACTTT
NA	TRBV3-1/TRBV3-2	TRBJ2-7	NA	CASSQDSSTTQQYF	TGTGCCAGCAGCCAAGATTCTAGTACTACGCAGCAGTACTTC
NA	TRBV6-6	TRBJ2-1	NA	CASSYVDSRNEQFF	TGTGCCAGCAGTTACGTGGACTCCCGAAATGAGCAGTTCTTC
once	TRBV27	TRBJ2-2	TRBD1	CASRPGTGIGELFF	TGTGCCAGCAGGCCCGGGACAGGGATCGGGGAGCTGTTTTTT
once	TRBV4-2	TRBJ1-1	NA	CASSQAIGGLDTEAFF	TGTGCCAGCAGCCAAGCAATCGGAGGGCTGGACACTGAAGCTTTCTTT
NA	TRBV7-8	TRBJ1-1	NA	CASSLVAGLVTNTEAFF	TGTGCCAGCAGCTTAGTTGCAGGGCTCGTAACGAACACTGAAGCTTTCTTT
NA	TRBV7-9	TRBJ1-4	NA	CASSPRITNEKLFF	TGTGCCAGCAGCCCCCGTATTACTAATGAAAAACTGTTTTTT
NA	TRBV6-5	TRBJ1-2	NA	CASSYSRLHGYTF	TGTGCCAGCAGTTACTCGAGGCTCCATGGCTACACCTTC
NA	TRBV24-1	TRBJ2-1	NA	CATRASGDNEQFF	TGTGCCACCAGGGCATCGGGGGACAATGAGCAGTTCTTC
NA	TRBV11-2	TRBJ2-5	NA	CASSPAAAGETQYF	TGTGCCAGCAGCCCTGCTGCAGCAGGGGAGACCCAGTACTTC
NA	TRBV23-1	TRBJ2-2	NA	CARSAGELFF	TGCGCCAGAAGCGCCGGGGAGCTGTTTTTT
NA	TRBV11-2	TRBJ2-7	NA	CASSLPTYEQYF	TGTGCCAGCAGCCTACCGACCTACGAGCAGTACTTC
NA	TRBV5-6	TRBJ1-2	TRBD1	CASSSGQGVYGYTF	TGTGCCAGCAGCTCGGGACAGGGGGTCTATGGCTACACCTTC
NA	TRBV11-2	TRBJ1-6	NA	CASSLDGVGFGGPVNSPLHF	TGTGCCAGCAGCTTAGATGGGGTTGGGTTCGGGGGGCCCGTTAATTCACCCCTCCACTTT
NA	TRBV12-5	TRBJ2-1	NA	CASGPSNEQFF	TGTGCTAGTGGTCCGAGCAATGAGCAGTTCTTC
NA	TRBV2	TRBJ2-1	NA	CASGRDTFYNEQFF	TGTGCCAGCGGCCGGGACACCTTCTACAATGAGCAGTTCTTC
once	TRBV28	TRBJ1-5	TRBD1	CASSLYGDSSNQPQHF	TGTGCCAGCAGTTTATATGGGGACAGCAGCAATCAGCCCCAGCATTTT
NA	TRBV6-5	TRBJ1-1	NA	CASSSPPGERQAEAFF	TGTGCCAGCAGTTCCCCTCCCGGGGAGAGACAGGCTGAAGCTTTCTTT
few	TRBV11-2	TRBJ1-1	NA	CASSGYIVRGTEAFF	TGTGCCAGCAGCGGCTACATCGTAAGGGGGACTGAAGCTTTCTTT
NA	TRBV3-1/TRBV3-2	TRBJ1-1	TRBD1	CASSRQGYDTEAFF	TGTGCCAGCAGCCGACAGGGGTATGACACTGAAGCTTTCTTT
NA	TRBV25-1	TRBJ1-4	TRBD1	CASSWTGVEKLFF	TGTGCCAGCAGCTGGACAGGGGTTGAAAAACTGTTTTTT
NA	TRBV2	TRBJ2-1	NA	CASPRKGRAYNEQFF	TGTGCCAGCCCTCGGAAGGGGCGAGCCTACAATGAGCAGTTCTTC
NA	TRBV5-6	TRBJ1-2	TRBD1	CASSPNSDLETGVAHGYTF	TGTGCCAGCAGCCCCAACTCGGATCTCGAGACAGGGGTGGCCCATGGCTACACCTTC
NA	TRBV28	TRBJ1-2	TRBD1	CASSIPGQPLLNYGYTF	TGTGCCAGCAGTATCCCGGGACAGCCCTTACTTAACTATGGCTACACCTTC
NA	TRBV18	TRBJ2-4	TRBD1	CASSPRTGRDGANIQYF	TGTGCCAGCTCACCGCGGACAGGGAGAGACGGGGCAAACATTCAGTACTTC
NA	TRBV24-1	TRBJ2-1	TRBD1	CATSDSGQGDNEQFF	TGTGCCACCAGTGATTCCGGACAGGGAGACAATGAGCAGTTCTTC
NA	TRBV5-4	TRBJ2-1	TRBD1	CASSYDRGPYNEQFF	TGTGCCAGCAGCTATGACAGGGGGCCGTACAATGAGCAGTTCTTC
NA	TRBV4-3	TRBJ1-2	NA	CASSPGPGSYGYTF	TGCGCCAGCAGCCCGGGTCCGGGGTCCTATGGCTACACCTTC
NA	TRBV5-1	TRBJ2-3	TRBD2	CASSGYLAGGNTDTQYF	TGCGCCAGCAGCGGATACCTAGCGGGGGGGAACACAGATACGCAGTATTTT
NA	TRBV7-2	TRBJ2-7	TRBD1	CASSPTGNPYEQYF	TGTGCCAGCAGCCCGACAGGGAATCCCTACGAGCAGTACTTC
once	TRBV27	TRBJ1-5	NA	CASRTGSNQPQHF	TGTGCCAGCAGGACGGGTAGCAATCAGCCCCAGCATTTT
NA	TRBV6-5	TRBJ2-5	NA	CASSYSKDAHGAQYF	TGTGCCAGCAGTTACTCGAAGGACGCCCACGGGGCCCAGTACTTC
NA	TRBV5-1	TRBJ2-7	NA	CASSSPGEQYF	TGCGCCAGCAGCTCACCGGGGGAGCAGTACTTC
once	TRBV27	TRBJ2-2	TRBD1	CASSRTGGTGELFF	TGTGCCAGCAGCCGCACAGGGGGCACCGGGGAGCTGTTTTTT
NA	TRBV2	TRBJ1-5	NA	CASSDRVAQPQHF	TGTGCCAGCAGTGACAGGGTTGCTCAGCCCCAGCATTTT
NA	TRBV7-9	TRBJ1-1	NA	CASSPRQEMNTEAFF	TGTGCCAGCAGTCCTAGACAGGAAATGAACACTGAAGCTTTCTTT
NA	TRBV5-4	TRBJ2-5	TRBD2	CASSSGGSKETQYF	TGTGCCAGCAGCTCGGGGGGTTCCAAAGAGACCCAGTACTTC
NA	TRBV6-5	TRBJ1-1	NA	CASSSVSNTEAFF	TGTGCCAGCAGTTCGGTCTCAAACACTGAAGCTTTCTTT
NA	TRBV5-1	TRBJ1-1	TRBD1	CASSLTKDRGFTEAFF	TGCGCCAGCAGCCTAACTAAGGACAGGGGTTTCACTGAAGCTTTCTTT